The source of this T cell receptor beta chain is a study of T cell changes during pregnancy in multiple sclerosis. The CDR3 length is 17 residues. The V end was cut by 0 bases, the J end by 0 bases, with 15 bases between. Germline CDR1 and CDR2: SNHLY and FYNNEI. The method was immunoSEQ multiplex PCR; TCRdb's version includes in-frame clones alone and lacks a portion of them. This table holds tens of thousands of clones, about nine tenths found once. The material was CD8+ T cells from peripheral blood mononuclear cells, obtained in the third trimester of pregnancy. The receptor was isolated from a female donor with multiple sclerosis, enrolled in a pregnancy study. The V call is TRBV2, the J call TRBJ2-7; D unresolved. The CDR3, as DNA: TGTGCCAGCAGTGAAGCGCCCTCGGGTTGGAGCTCCTACGAGCAGTACTTC. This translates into CASSEAPSGWSSYEQYF.